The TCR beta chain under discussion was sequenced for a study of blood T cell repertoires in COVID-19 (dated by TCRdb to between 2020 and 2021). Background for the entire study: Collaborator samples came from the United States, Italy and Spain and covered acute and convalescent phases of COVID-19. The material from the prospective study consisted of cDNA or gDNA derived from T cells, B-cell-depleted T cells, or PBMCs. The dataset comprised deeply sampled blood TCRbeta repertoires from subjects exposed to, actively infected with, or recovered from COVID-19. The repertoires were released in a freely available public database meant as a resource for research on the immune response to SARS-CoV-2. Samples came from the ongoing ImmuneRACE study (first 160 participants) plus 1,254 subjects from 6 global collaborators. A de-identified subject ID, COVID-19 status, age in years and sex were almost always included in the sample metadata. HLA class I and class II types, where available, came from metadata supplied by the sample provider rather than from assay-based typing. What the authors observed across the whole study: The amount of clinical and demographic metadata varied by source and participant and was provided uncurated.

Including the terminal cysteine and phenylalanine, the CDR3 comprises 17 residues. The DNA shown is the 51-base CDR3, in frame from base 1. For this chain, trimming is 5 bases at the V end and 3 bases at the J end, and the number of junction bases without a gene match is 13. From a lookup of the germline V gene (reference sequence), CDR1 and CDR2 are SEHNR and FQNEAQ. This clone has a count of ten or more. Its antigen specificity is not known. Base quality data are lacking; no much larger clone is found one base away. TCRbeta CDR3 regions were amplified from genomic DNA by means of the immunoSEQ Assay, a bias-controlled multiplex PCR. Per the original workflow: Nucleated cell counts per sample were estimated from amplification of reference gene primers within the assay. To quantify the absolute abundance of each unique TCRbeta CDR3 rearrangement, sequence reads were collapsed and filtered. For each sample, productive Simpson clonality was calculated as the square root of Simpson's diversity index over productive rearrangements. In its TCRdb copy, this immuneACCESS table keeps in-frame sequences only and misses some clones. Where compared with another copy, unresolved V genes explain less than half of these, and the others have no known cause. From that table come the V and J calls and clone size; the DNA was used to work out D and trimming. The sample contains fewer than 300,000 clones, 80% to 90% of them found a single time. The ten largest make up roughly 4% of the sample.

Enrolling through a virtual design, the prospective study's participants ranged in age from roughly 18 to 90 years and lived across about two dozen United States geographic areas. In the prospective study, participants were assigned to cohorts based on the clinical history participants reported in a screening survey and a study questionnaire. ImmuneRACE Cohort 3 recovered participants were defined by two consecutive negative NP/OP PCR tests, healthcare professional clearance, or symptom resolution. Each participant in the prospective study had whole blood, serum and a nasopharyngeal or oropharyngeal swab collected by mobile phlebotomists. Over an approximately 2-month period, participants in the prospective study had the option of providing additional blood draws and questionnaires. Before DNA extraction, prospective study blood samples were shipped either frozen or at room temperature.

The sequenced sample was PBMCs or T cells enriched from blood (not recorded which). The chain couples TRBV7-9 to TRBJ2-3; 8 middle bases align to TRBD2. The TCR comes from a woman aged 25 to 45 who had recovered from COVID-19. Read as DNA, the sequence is TGTGCCAGCAGCCCGAACCGATGGACTAGCATAACAGATACGCAGTATTTT. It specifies CASSPNRWTSITDTQYF.